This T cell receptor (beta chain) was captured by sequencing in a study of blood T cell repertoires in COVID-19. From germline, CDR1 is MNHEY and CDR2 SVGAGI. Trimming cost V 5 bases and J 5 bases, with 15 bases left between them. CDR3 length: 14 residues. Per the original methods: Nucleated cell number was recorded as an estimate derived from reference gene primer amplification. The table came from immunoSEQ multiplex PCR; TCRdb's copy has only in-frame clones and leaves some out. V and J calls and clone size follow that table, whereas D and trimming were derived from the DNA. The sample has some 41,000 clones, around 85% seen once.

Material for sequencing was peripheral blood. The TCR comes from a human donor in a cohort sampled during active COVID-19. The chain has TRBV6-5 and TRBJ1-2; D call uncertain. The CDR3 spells CASSPLILRYGYTF. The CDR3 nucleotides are TGTGCCAGCAGTCCACTAATCCTTAGATATGGCTACACCTTC.